Listed here is a single T cell receptor (beta chain). What it recognizes is unknown. This record belongs to a study of CD4 T cells in relation to SARS-CoV-2 and coronaviruses. Turning to the study itself: PBMCs were cultured with antigen for roughly 10 days before TCR beta sequencing. The restricting HLA molecule for shared crossreactive spike epitopes was mapped.

Sequencing used immunoSEQ multiplex PCR; TCRdb keeps in-frame clones, though not all of them. The sample consists of about 22,000 clones, 60% to 80% of them appearing once. CD4+ T cells from unexposed donors were obtained before the COVID-19 pandemic (2011-2018). The cells were cultured for approximately ten days before CD4+ T cells were isolated. Half the medium was replaced with IL-2 medium on days 3 and 7. The CDR3 is made up of 12 amino acids. Trimming took 5 bases from V and 8 from J; bases not matched to a gene: 3. This TCR derives from a human donor in good health. The chain joins TRBV12-3 or TRBV12-4 to TRBJ1-2, with 9 positions matching TRBD1. Sample: CD4+ T cells from PBMCs, cultured in vitro. The CDR3 loop is CASSTGGLGYTF. DNA for the CDR3: TGTGCCAGCAGTACAGGGGGCTTAGGCTACACCTTC.